The rows below give T cell receptor beta chains drawn from one sample of a study of cytotoxic CD8 clonotypes in ibrutinib-treated CLL. TCRdb keeps only in-frame clones here, not all; method: immunoSEQ multiplex PCR. The sample shows fewer than 25,000 clones, about 64% of them seen only once. The sequencing used PBMCs, collected after 24 months of ibrutinib treatment. The receptors were gathered from a human donor with chronic lymphocytic leukemia. The CDR3 runs from the conserved cysteine through the conserved F or W. The D gene is left open where the match is weak. Rows may omit the clone size; those that give it use once, few, many or a size class.

CDR3nt: TGCGCCAGCAGCCTTACGCGGGCGGCCTCTGCCTACGAGCAGTACTTC
CDR3aa: CASSLTRAASAYEQYF
d_gene: -
abundance: -
j_gene: TRBJ2-7
v_gene: TRBV4-1

CDR3nt: TGTGCTAGTGGTTTGGCTAGCGGGGGGGCATCGCACAATGAGCAGTTCTTC
CDR3aa: CASGLASGGASHNEQFF
d_gene: TRBD2
abundance: -
j_gene: TRBJ2-1
v_gene: TRBV12-5

CDR3nt: TGTGCCAGCAGTGACAGGGCGTATGCGAACACCGGGGAGCTGTTTTTT
CDR3aa: CASSDRAYANTGELFF
d_gene: -
abundance: once
j_gene: TRBJ2-2
v_gene: TRBV2

CDR3nt: TGTGCCAGCCTCGAGGATCAGCAAGGGGTTGGGGAGCAGTACTTC
CDR3aa: CASLEDQQGVGEQYF
d_gene: -
abundance: -
j_gene: TRBJ2-7
v_gene: TRBV10-3

CDR3nt: TGTGCCAGCAGCCCAACATTAGCCAAAAACATTCAGTACTTC
CDR3aa: CASSPTLAKNIQYF
d_gene: -
abundance: large
j_gene: TRBJ2-4
v_gene: TRBV27

CDR3nt: TGTGCCAGCAGCTTGCGACAGGGCCACGAGCAGTACTTC
CDR3aa: CASSLRQGHEQYF
d_gene: TRBD1
abundance: -
j_gene: TRBJ2-7
v_gene: TRBV5-6

CDR3nt: TGTGCCAGCAAACAGGAGAGCTCCTATAATTCACCCCTCCACTTT
CDR3aa: CASKQESSYNSPLHF
d_gene: -
abundance: -
j_gene: TRBJ1-6
v_gene: TRBV9

CDR3nt: TGTGCCAGCAGATCTACAGGCACAGATACGCAGTATTTT
CDR3aa: CASRSTGTDTQYF
d_gene: -
abundance: -
j_gene: TRBJ2-3
v_gene: TRBV7-2

CDR3nt: TGTGCCAGCAGCGAGCAGGGGGCTGGCTACACCTTC
CDR3aa: CASSEQGAGYTF
d_gene: TRBD1
abundance: -
j_gene: TRBJ1-2
v_gene: TRBV7-8

CDR3nt: TGTGCCAGCAGCCTATTCGGGGGGAAACCTAGCACAGATACGCAGTATTTT
CDR3aa: CASSLFGGKPSTDTQYF
d_gene: TRBD2
abundance: -
j_gene: TRBJ2-3
v_gene: TRBV11-2

CDR3nt: TGTGCCAGCAGCAGGCCCCCGGGGGCGGAGTTGAACACCGGGGAGCTGTTTTTT
CDR3aa: CASSRPPGAELNTGELFF
d_gene: -
abundance: -
j_gene: TRBJ2-2
v_gene: TRBV21-1

CDR3nt: TGTGCCAGCAGCTTGGCACAGCGGGACAGGCAGTTCTTC
CDR3aa: CASSLAQRDRQFF
d_gene: -
abundance: many
j_gene: TRBJ2-1
v_gene: TRBV5-6

CDR3nt: TGTGCCAGCAGTTTCGATTGGAGGCTAGCGGGGGGGCCAGACACAGATACGCAGTATTTT
CDR3aa: CASSFDWRLAGGPDTDTQYF
d_gene: TRBD2
abundance: -
j_gene: TRBJ2-3
v_gene: TRBV7-6

CDR3nt: TGTGCCTGGAGCTTGGGGCAGGTGAACACTGAAGCTTTCTTT
CDR3aa: CAWSLGQVNTEAFF
d_gene: -
abundance: -
j_gene: TRBJ1-1
v_gene: TRBV30

CDR3nt: TGCGCCAGCAGCCAAGCCGGGACACTCAGGAACACTGAAGCTTTCTTT
CDR3aa: CASSQAGTLRNTEAFF
d_gene: -
abundance: -
j_gene: TRBJ1-1
v_gene: TRBV4-1

CDR3nt: TGTGCCAGCAGCGTAGAGGGGGGCTCTGGAAACACCATATATTTT
CDR3aa: CASSVEGGSGNTIYF
d_gene: -
abundance: -
j_gene: TRBJ1-3
v_gene: TRBV9

CDR3nt: TGTGCCAGCAGTTCACAGGGGCCGACCTACGAGCAGTACTTC
CDR3aa: CASSSQGPTYEQYF
d_gene: TRBD1
abundance: few
j_gene: TRBJ2-7
v_gene: TRBV27

CDR3nt: TGTGCCAGTAGCCCATTCACACTTTCCGGGACAGATCTACGGCAGCAGTACTTC
CDR3aa: CASSPFTLSGTDLRQQYF
d_gene: TRBD1
abundance: -
j_gene: TRBJ2-7
v_gene: TRBV19

CDR3nt: TGCAGCGCCCGACAGGGCCGAGCTTTCTTT
CDR3aa: CSARQGRAFF
d_gene: TRBD1
abundance: many
j_gene: TRBJ1-1
v_gene: TRBV29-1

CDR3nt: TGTGCCAGCGGGTTGTTGGGGCAAGCAACCTACGAGCAGTACTTC
CDR3aa: CASGLLGQATYEQYF
d_gene: -
abundance: once
j_gene: TRBJ2-7
v_gene: TRBV2

CDR3nt: TGCAGCGTTGCCCAGGGTATAGTCACTGAAGCTTTCTTT
CDR3aa: CSVAQGIVTEAFF
d_gene: -
abundance: -
j_gene: TRBJ1-1
v_gene: TRBV29-1

CDR3nt: TGCAGCGTTGAGGGGGCTAATGAAAAACTGTTTTTT
CDR3aa: CSVEGANEKLFF
d_gene: -
abundance: medium-sized
j_gene: TRBJ1-4
v_gene: TRBV29-1

CDR3nt: TGCGCCAGCAGCACTGGGACAGAAGTTAACTATGGCTACACCTTC
CDR3aa: CASSTGTEVNYGYTF
d_gene: TRBD1
abundance: -
j_gene: TRBJ1-2
v_gene: TRBV5-1